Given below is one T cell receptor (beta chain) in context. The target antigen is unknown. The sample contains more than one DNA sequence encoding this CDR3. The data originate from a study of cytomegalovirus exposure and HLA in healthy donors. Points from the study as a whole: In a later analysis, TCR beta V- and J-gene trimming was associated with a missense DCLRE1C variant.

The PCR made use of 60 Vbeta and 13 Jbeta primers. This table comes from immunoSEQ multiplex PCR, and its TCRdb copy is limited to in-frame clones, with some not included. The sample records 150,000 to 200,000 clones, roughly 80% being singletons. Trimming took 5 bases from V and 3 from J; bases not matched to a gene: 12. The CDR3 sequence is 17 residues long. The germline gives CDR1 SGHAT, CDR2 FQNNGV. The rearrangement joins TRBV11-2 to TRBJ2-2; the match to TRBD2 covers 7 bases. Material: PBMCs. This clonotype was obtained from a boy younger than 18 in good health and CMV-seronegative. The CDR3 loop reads CASSLIGGRTYTGELFF. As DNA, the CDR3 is TGTGCCAGCAGCCTCATCGGGGGGAGGACCTACACCGGGGAGCTGTTTTTT.